This T cell receptor beta chain is from a study of identical twins. One entry per CDR3 protein, called by TCRdb with MiXCR from the 5' RACE reads. The data show fewer than 900,000 distinct CDR3 sequences, with around 20% seen just once and roughly 4.3% held by the top ten. Study results and caveats: Partial confounding of zero-insertion analyses by invariant MAIT and iNKT cells was possible.

Trimming cost V 1 base and J 8 bases, with 11 bases left between them. Germline CDR1 SEHNR, CDR2 FQNEAQ (reference sequence). This CDR3 is built from 13 residues. Regarding this clonotype: No antigen is known for it.

These data also featured in a second study, about T cells expressing NK-cell markers. Per that study: All TCR beta repertoires analysed originated from sorted CD3+CD56+NKG2C+, CD3+CD56+NKG2C- and CD3+CD56-NKG2C+ T cells. Dominant NKG2C+ clonotypes were found to form about 1.0-8% of CD8+ T cells in a handful of donors. Questions lingered over whether expanded NKG2C+ T cell clones were HCMV-specific.

The TCR was taken from a woman under 30 in good health. What was sequenced was PBMCs. The chain is built from TRBV7-9 and TRBJ1-2; tentatively, D is TRBD1 (6 bases). CDR3 sequence: CASSLGGQRGYTF. The DNA of the CDR3 is TGTGCCAGCAGCTTAGGCGGACAGAGGGGCTACACCTTC.